Listed here is a single T cell receptor beta chain. Its matching antigen is unknown. Assay used: immunoSEQ multiplex PCR; TCRdb lists only in-frame clones, some missing. The table has some 26,000 clones, around 90% seen once. The data derive from a study of T cells in localized non-small cell lung cancer. General study results and limits: Adjacent lung had a median roughly 53 of the 100 largest tumor clones. Uninvolved adjacent lung had higher T cell clonality than tumor and all other tissues.

V gave up 1 base and J gave up 7 bases, with 7 bases separating them. The CDR3 is 11 amino acids. Germline V gives CDR1 GTSNPN, CDR2 SVGIG (reference sequence). The J gene is TRBJ2-5, the V gene TRBV30; D is uncertain. This clonotype was obtained from a woman between 18 and 55 years old with stage I lung adenocarcinoma. The specimen comprised peripheral blood, sampled before any cancer treatment. The CDR3 coding sequence is TGTGCCTGGAGTGGCCTCGGGACCCAGTACTTC. Its protein product is CAWSGLGTQYF.